This T cell receptor beta chain was documented in a study of T cells in Graves' hyperthyroidism and ophthalmopathy. For the study at large: Peripheral blood was obtained at initial diagnosis, preceding any treatment.

Diagnoses were made from clinical symptoms, serum measures (thyroxine and TRAb), thyroid ultrasound and orbital computed tomography. This clonotype was picked up a small number of times. The TCR beta CDR3 regions underwent amplification using RNA transcripts as the source. The study used the HTBI primer set for a first-round RT-PCR of the TCR CDR3. In TCRdb, the multiplex PCR reads were re-called with MiXCR into one record per CDR3 protein. This sample has approximately 250,000 distinct CDR3 sequences, with over 20% found just once. The receptor was derived from a woman between 40 and 55 years old with Graves' ophthalmopathy. The sequencing sample was made of blood.

The CDR3 here is CASAGDYSSGTQYF. CDR3 sequence (DNA): TGTGCCAGCGCGGGGGACTATTCCTCTGGGACGCAGTATTTT. The chain recombines TRBV9 with TRBJ2-3; 7 positions match TRBD2. Losses at the gene ends were 7 bases for V and 9 bases for J; bases not matched to a gene: 14. The CDR3 totals 14 residues. In germline, CDR1 is SGDLS, CDR2 YYNGEE.